This TCR beta chain was sequenced for a study of blood T cell repertoires in COVID-19. In the study overall: Whether acute or convalescent, the COVID-19 samples came from the United States, Italy and Spain. PBMCs, B-cell-depleted T cells, or T cells provided the cDNA or gDNA that made up the material.

Germline V gene data show CDR1 as SEHNR and CDR2 as FQNEAQ (reference sequence). Trimming stripped 5 bases from V and 11 bases from J, with 21 bases between. The CDR3 sequence is 14 residues long. As handled by the study authors: Researchers report that nucleated cell counts were estimated from reference gene primer amplification. Assay: immunoSEQ multiplex PCR; the TCRdb copy retains only in-frame clones and omits some. V and J calls and clone size are those listed in that table; D and trimming were worked out from the DNA. The sample yields about 69,000 clones, just under 80% seen once. The sequence derives from a human donor in a cohort sampled during active COVID-19. The genes are TRBV7-9 and TRBJ1-1; D remains ambiguous. Sequences were obtained from peripheral blood. The chain's CDR3 is CASSPGRGTGRAFF. CDR3 nucleotides: TGTGCCAGCAGCCCCGGTCGGGGAACCGGGCGTGCTTTCTTT.